Here is one T cell receptor (beta chain) with its context. Data came from immunoSEQ multiplex PCR; TCRdb stores just in-frame clones and leaves some out. The table includes roughly 300,000 clones, around 92% detected once. With 8 bases clipped from V and 5 bases from J, the junction kept 13 bases outside the gene matches. The CDR3 sequence is 15 residues long. Germline values: CDR1 SGHVS, CDR2 FQNEAQ. This specimen comes from a study of blood T cell repertoires in COVID-19. The rearrangement links TRBV7-8 to TRBJ2-3, with 7 bases lining up with TRBD2. The source of this sequence is a woman between 25 and 40 years old with COVID-19, enrolled during active disease. The sample taken for sequencing was peripheral blood. CDR3 in amino acids: CASHIRGGTGDTQYF. In DNA form, the CDR3 reads TGTGCCAGCCACATCCGCGGGGGTACGGGAGATACGCAGTATTTT.